Listed below are T cell receptor beta chains from one sample, sequenced in a study of T cell responses to AZD1222 COVID-19 vaccine. TCRdb's table, derived via immunoSEQ multiplex PCR, lists solely in-frame clones and lacks some. The sample yields 20,000 to 25,000 clones, 82% seen once. The source material was peripheral blood, sampled on day 0 of AZD1222 vaccination. Receptor source: an adult in good health. The CDR3 runs from the conserved cysteine through the conserved F or W. The D gene is left open where the match is weak. Expanded clones get a size class; other rows say once, few or many, or leave the size out.

cdr3_nt: TGTGCCAGCAGCCTTGGGACTTCTGGGGCCAACGTCCTGACTTTC
cdr3_aa: CASSLGTSGANVLTF
v_call: TRBV3-1/TRBV3-2
clone_size: NA
d_call: NA
j_call: TRBJ2-6

cdr3_nt: TGTGCCAGCAGCCAAGAGCCTAGCGGGAGTTACGAGCAGTACTTC
cdr3_aa: CASSQEPSGSYEQYF
v_call: TRBV3-1/TRBV3-2
clone_size: NA
d_call: TRBD2
j_call: TRBJ2-7

cdr3_nt: TGTGCCAGCAGGATTTCCGGGAATTCACCCCTCCACTTT
cdr3_aa: CASRISGNSPLHF
v_call: TRBV6-5
clone_size: few
d_call: NA
j_call: TRBJ1-6

cdr3_nt: TGCAGCGGGGGGACAGCCTACGAGCAGTACTTC
cdr3_aa: CSGGTAYEQYF
v_call: TRBV29-1
clone_size: few
d_call: TRBD1
j_call: TRBJ2-7

cdr3_nt: TGTGCCAGCAGCGCCTTGACTAGCGGGAGGCGGTACAATGAGCAGTTCTTC
cdr3_aa: CASSALTSGRRYNEQFF
v_call: TRBV11-2
clone_size: NA
d_call: TRBD2
j_call: TRBJ2-1

cdr3_nt: TGTGCCAGCGGGGACGGCCTACAAGAGACCCAGTACTTC
cdr3_aa: CASGDGLQETQYF
v_call: TRBV27
clone_size: NA
d_call: NA
j_call: TRBJ2-5

cdr3_nt: TGTGCCAGCAGATTTAGCGGGAGGGGGAATGAGCAGTTCTTC
cdr3_aa: CASRFSGRGNEQFF
v_call: TRBV7-9
clone_size: NA
d_call: TRBD2
j_call: TRBJ2-1

cdr3_nt: TGTGCCAGTAGTATAGATCCCTGGGGCGAGGCGCAAGAGACCCAGTACTTC
cdr3_aa: CASSIDPWGEAQETQYF
v_call: TRBV19
clone_size: few
d_call: NA
j_call: TRBJ2-5

cdr3_nt: TGTGCCAGCAGTTCCCAGGGCGTACAGGGGTACGAGCAGTACTTC
cdr3_aa: CASSSQGVQGYEQYF
v_call: TRBV28
clone_size: NA
d_call: TRBD1
j_call: TRBJ2-7

cdr3_nt: TGTGCCAGCAGCTGGACGGGACACTATGCAACTAATGAAAAACTGTTTTTT
cdr3_aa: CASSWTGHYATNEKLFF
v_call: TRBV7-2
clone_size: NA
d_call: NA
j_call: TRBJ1-4

cdr3_nt: TGTGCCAGCAGCAACCCGGGACAGGGGACAGATACGCAGTATTTT
cdr3_aa: CASSNPGQGTDTQYF
v_call: TRBV28
clone_size: NA
d_call: TRBD1
j_call: TRBJ2-3

cdr3_nt: TGTGCCAGCAGCCAAGGAGGGCAGGGTAGCAATCAGCCCCAGCATTTT
cdr3_aa: CASSQGGQGSNQPQHF
v_call: TRBV14
clone_size: once
d_call: NA
j_call: TRBJ1-5

cdr3_nt: TGTGCCAGCAGCCAATTAGGGAGCACAGATACGCAGTATTTT
cdr3_aa: CASSQLGSTDTQYF
v_call: TRBV3-1/TRBV3-2
clone_size: NA
d_call: NA
j_call: TRBJ2-3

cdr3_nt: TGTGCCAGTAGCGACGGGGGGGCGTACAATGAGCAGTTCTTC
cdr3_aa: CASSDGGAYNEQFF
v_call: TRBV19
clone_size: medium-sized
d_call: TRBD2
j_call: TRBJ2-1

cdr3_nt: TGCGCCAGCAGCTTGGCCCGGGTTTCTAGTCCTCAATCCTACGAGCAGTACTTC
cdr3_aa: CASSLARVSSPQSYEQYF
v_call: TRBV5-1
clone_size: once
d_call: NA
j_call: TRBJ2-7

cdr3_nt: TGTGCCTGGATGGGGGCGGCGGGGGCCAACGTCCTGACTTTC
cdr3_aa: CAWMGAAGANVLTF
v_call: TRBV30
clone_size: once
d_call: NA
j_call: TRBJ2-6

cdr3_nt: TGTGCCAGCAGCTCGAGAACCGGGACTATAAGTAATTTGGATACGCAGTATTTT
cdr3_aa: CASSSRTGTISNLDTQYF
v_call: TRBV9
clone_size: NA
d_call: TRBD2
j_call: TRBJ2-3

cdr3_nt: TGTGCCACCAGCAGAAGGTGGACAGGCCAGGACACCGGGGAGCTGTTTTTT
cdr3_aa: CATSRRWTGQDTGELFF
v_call: TRBV15
clone_size: NA
d_call: TRBD1
j_call: TRBJ2-2

cdr3_nt: TGTGCCAGTAGTATTCAAGGGGGGGCTTATAGCAATCAGCCCCAGCATTTT
cdr3_aa: CASSIQGGAYSNQPQHF
v_call: TRBV19
clone_size: NA
d_call: NA
j_call: TRBJ1-5

cdr3_nt: TGTGCCAGTACCCCCCGATCAGGGGCCCTTAGCAATCAGCCCCAGCATTTT
cdr3_aa: CASTPRSGALSNQPQHF
v_call: TRBV19
clone_size: NA
d_call: NA
j_call: TRBJ1-5

cdr3_nt: TGTGCCAGCAGCTTAAGGTCGACTGGGCGTACAGATACGCAGTATTTT
cdr3_aa: CASSLRSTGRTDTQYF
v_call: TRBV7-8
clone_size: few
d_call: NA
j_call: TRBJ2-3

cdr3_nt: TGTGCCAGCAGTCCGCAGGGGCCGGGGCAGCCCCAGCATTTT
cdr3_aa: CASSPQGPGQPQHF
v_call: TRBV27
clone_size: NA
d_call: NA
j_call: TRBJ1-5

cdr3_nt: TGTGCCAGCAGGCCCCCCCGGGTAAATGAGCAGTTCTTC
cdr3_aa: CASRPPRVNEQFF
v_call: TRBV25-1
clone_size: NA
d_call: NA
j_call: TRBJ2-1

cdr3_nt: TGTGCCTGGACCCTACTAGCGGGAGGATCAGAGACCCAGTACTTC
cdr3_aa: CAWTLLAGGSETQYF
v_call: TRBV30
clone_size: NA
d_call: TRBD2
j_call: TRBJ2-5

cdr3_nt: TGTGCCAGCAGTGACCCCGACCTTCCTAGGGGGAGCTCCTACAATGAGCAGTTCTTC
cdr3_aa: CASSDPDLPRGSSYNEQFF
v_call: TRBV6-1
clone_size: NA
d_call: NA
j_call: TRBJ2-1

cdr3_nt: TGTGCCAGCAGCTACCTGACAGGTGGTCAGCCCCAGCATTTT
cdr3_aa: CASSYLTGGQPQHF
v_call: TRBV7-2
clone_size: NA
d_call: NA
j_call: TRBJ1-5

cdr3_nt: TGTGCCAGCAGTGGGAATCCAGATACGCAGTATTTT
cdr3_aa: CASSGNPDTQYF
v_call: TRBV27
clone_size: NA
d_call: NA
j_call: TRBJ2-3

cdr3_nt: TGTGCCAGCAGCTTACCCCACTCAGGGGGGGCGTTGGGTGGCTACACCTTC
cdr3_aa: CASSLPHSGGALGGYTF
v_call: TRBV11-3
clone_size: NA
d_call: TRBD1
j_call: TRBJ1-2

cdr3_nt: TGTGCCAGCAGCTTGACAGGGGCCACTGAAGCTTTCTTT
cdr3_aa: CASSLTGATEAFF
v_call: TRBV7-7
clone_size: once
d_call: TRBD1
j_call: TRBJ1-1

cdr3_nt: TGTGCCATCAGTGAGGGGGCGGGGACCGGGGAGCTGTTTTTT
cdr3_aa: CAISEGAGTGELFF
v_call: TRBV10-3
clone_size: NA
d_call: NA
j_call: TRBJ2-2

cdr3_nt: TGCGCCAGCAGCCAAGAGTCTAGCGGAACCTACAATGAGCAGTTCTTC
cdr3_aa: CASSQESSGTYNEQFF
v_call: TRBV4-1
clone_size: NA
d_call: TRBD2
j_call: TRBJ2-1

cdr3_nt: TGTGCCAGCAGTGCCCTAGCGGGAGCGTTGGGGCCAGAGACCCAGTACTTC
cdr3_aa: CASSALAGALGPETQYF
v_call: TRBV6-1
clone_size: NA
d_call: TRBD2
j_call: TRBJ2-5

cdr3_nt: TGCGCCAGCAGCCAGGCGTTATCAGGGGATCTCCGTCACCCGTTCTTC
cdr3_aa: CASSQALSGDLRHPFF
v_call: TRBV4-3
clone_size: NA
d_call: NA
j_call: TRBJ2-1

cdr3_nt: TGTGCCAGCAGCTTAGTAGGGGATATGGGATCCTACGAGCAGTACTTC
cdr3_aa: CASSLVGDMGSYEQYF
v_call: TRBV7-2
clone_size: NA
d_call: NA
j_call: TRBJ2-7

cdr3_nt: TGTGCCAGCAGTGATGGGACTAGCGGGACCTACACAGATACGCAGTATTTT
cdr3_aa: CASSDGTSGTYTDTQYF
v_call: TRBV2
clone_size: NA
d_call: TRBD2
j_call: TRBJ2-3

cdr3_nt: TGTGCCAGCAGCCCCGGGACAGGGAATGAAAAACTGTTTTTT
cdr3_aa: CASSPGTGNEKLFF
v_call: TRBV14
clone_size: once
d_call: TRBD1
j_call: TRBJ1-4

cdr3_nt: TGTGCCAGCAGCCCCCGCCGCCCGTGGGACACCGGGGAGCTGTTTTTT
cdr3_aa: CASSPRRPWDTGELFF
v_call: TRBV9
clone_size: NA
d_call: NA
j_call: TRBJ2-2

cdr3_nt: TGTGCCAGCAGCTTAAGCGGGATCACAGATACGCAGTATTTT
cdr3_aa: CASSLSGITDTQYF
v_call: TRBV7-9
clone_size: few
d_call: TRBD2
j_call: TRBJ2-3